This is a list of T cell receptor beta chains from one sample in a study of response to subunit inactivated influenza vaccine. From the RT-PCR reads, TCRdb called clonotypes with MiXCR, one entry per CDR3 protein. Here the sample spans about 190,000 distinct CDR3 sequences, about 15% being singletons. Sequenced here: CD8+ T cells sorted from PBMCs, sampled less than 6 days after vaccination. The receptors shown here come from a man aged 50 to 59 who received an inactivated influenza vaccine. Each CDR3 is given with its conserved first and last residue. The D gene is left open where the match is weak. Clone size is stated in some rows and not others, as once, few, many or a class when expanded.

D	size	V	J	CDR3	DNA
NA	many	TRBV9	TRBJ1-4	CASSVASDRGTGKLFF	TGTGCCAGCAGCGTAGCGTCGGATCGAGGGACGGGGAAACTGTTTTTT
NA	many	TRBV18	TRBJ2-3	CASSPRETISTDTQYF	TGTGCCAGCTCACCCCGAGAGACAATTTCGACAGATACGCAGTATTTT
TRBD1	NA	TRBV4-1	TRBJ2-1	CASSQEPQGTEQFF	TGCGCCAGCAGCCAGGAACCACAGGGGACTGAGCAGTTCTTC
NA	NA	TRBV2	TRBJ2-7	CASSANGPYEQYF	TGTGCCAGCAGTGCTAACGGCCCCTACGAGCAGTACTTC
NA	NA	TRBV20-1	TRBJ1-1	CSATTGLNTEAFF	TGCAGTGCTACTACAGGACTGAACACTGAAGCTTTCTTT
NA	NA	TRBV4-3	TRBJ2-7	CASSQEKGKGSYEQYF	TGCGCCAGCAGCCAAGAGAAAGGGAAGGGCTCCTACGAGCAGTACTTC
TRBD2	NA	TRBV7-9	TRBJ2-3	CASTRGGLAPDTQYF	TGTGCCAGCACCCGGGGAGGACTAGCCCCAGATACGCAGTATTTT
TRBD2	NA	TRBV15	TRBJ2-2	CATSTGLAGAGELFF	TGTGCCACCAGCACAGGGCTAGCGGGGGCCGGGGAGCTGTTTTTT
NA	many	TRBV6-2/TRBV6-3	TRBJ1-1	CASSYFPGTEAFF	TGTGCCAGCAGTTACTTCCCGGGGACTGAAGCTTTCTTT
NA	few	TRBV6-2/TRBV6-3	TRBJ1-2	CASSYLDTAVYGYTF	TGTGCCAGCAGTTACCTGGACACTGCGGTCTATGGCTACACCTTC
TRBD2	many	TRBV29-1	TRBJ2-1	CSVHWLAGNEQFF	TGCAGCGTACATTGGCTAGCGGGGAATGAGCAGTTCTTC
TRBD2	many	TRBV4-3	TRBJ2-1	CASSPIAGGHYEQFF	TGCGCCAGCAGCCCTATAGCGGGAGGGCACTATGAGCAGTTCTTC